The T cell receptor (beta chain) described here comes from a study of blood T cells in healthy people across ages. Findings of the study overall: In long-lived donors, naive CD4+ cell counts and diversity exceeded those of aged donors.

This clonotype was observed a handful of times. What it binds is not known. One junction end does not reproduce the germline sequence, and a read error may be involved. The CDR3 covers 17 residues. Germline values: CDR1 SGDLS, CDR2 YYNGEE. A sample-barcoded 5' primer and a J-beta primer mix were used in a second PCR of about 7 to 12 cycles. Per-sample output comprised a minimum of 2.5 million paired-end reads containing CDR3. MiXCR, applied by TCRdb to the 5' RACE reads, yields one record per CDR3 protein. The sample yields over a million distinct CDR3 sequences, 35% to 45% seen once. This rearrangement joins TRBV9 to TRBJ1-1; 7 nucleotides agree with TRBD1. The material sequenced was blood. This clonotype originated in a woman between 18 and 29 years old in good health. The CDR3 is CASSVAGLQGMNTEAFF. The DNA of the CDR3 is TGCGCCAGCAGCGTAGCCGGGCTACAGGGGATGAACACTGAAGCTTTCTTT.